Presented here are 7 T cell receptor beta chains from one specimen sequenced in a study of CD8+ T cells in alopecia areata. RNA extraction was followed by reverse transcription into cDNA, which acted as the sequencing template. Assay used: immunoSEQ multiplex PCR; TCRdb lists only in-frame clones, some missing. This table has about 150,000 clones, around 47% appearing once. The sample taken for sequencing was CD4+ T cells sorted from blood. The source is a human donor with alopecia areata.

J is TRBJ2-5 and V is TRBV30; 13 nucleotides agree with TRBD2. The germline gives CDR1 GTSNPN, CDR2 SVGIG (reference sequence). Germline trimming cut 1 base from V and 5 bases from J; bases unmatched to any gene: 7. The CDR3 covers 16 residues. CDR3 in amino acids: CAWSGLAGGPGETQYF. The CDR3 bases are TGTGCCTGGAGTGGACTAGCGGGAGGTCCGGGTGAGACCCAGTACTTC. Full variable domain (remainder filled in from reference TRBV30 and TRBJ2-5): SQTIHQWPATLVQPVGSPLSLECTVEGTSNPNLYWYRQAAGRGLQLLFYSVGIGQISSEVPQNLSASRPQDRQFILSSKKLLLSDSGFYLCAWSGLAGGPGETQYFGPGTRLLVL.

This clone was counted a single time. CDR3 in amino acids: CASSTGRYGYTF. CDR3 nucleotides: TGTGCCAGCAGTACAGGGAGGTATGGCTACACCTTC. The chain employs TRBV28 and TRBJ1-2, with a tentative D call TRBD1 (6 bases). Germline CDR1 reads MDHEN; CDR2 reads SYDVKM. V dropped 5 bases and J dropped 5 bases, with 9 bases sitting between them. The CDR3 totals 12 residues.

V gene TRBV29-1 combines with J gene TRBJ1-2; D is possibly TRBD1 (6 bases). Germline CDR1 SQVTM, CDR2 ANQGSEA. Deletions cut 5 bases from V and 0 bases from J, with 19 bases between. The CDR3 covers 16 residues. The CDR3 DNA reads TGCAGCGTTCGGTCGTTCTCGGGACACCCTAACTATGGCTACACCTTC. Its protein is CSVRSFSGHPNYGYTF.

V gene TRBV2 combines with J gene TRBJ2-1; weak D call: TRBD2 (6 bases). Germline values: CDR1 SNHLY, CDR2 FYNNEI. This CDR3 comprises 13 residues. Between the trimmed V and J ends, which lost 7 bases and 5 bases, there was a span of 12 bases. The CDR3 sequence is CASTAGYNNEQFF. The DNA of the CDR3 is TGTGCCAGCACGGCGGGATACAACAATGAGCAGTTCTTC.

This clone has more than one count but fewer than ten. The DNA of the CDR3 is TGCGCCAGCAGCTTGGAGGTTGTGGCTAGCGGGAGGATAGCCAAAAACATTCAGTACTTC. Encoded protein: CASSLEVVASGRIAKNIQYF. J is TRBJ2-4 and V is TRBV5-1, with 11 bases aligning to TRBD2. This CDR3 is built from 20 residues. Germline-derived CDR1 and CDR2 are SGHRS and YFSETQ. V dropped 0 bases and J dropped 0; count of bases not matched to a gene: 11.

In its sample, this clone was seen a few times. The chain has TRBV19 and TRBJ1-1, with D possibly being TRBD1 (6 bases). The CDR3 contains 16 residues. V gave up 3 bases and J gave up 0 bases, with 14 bases separating them. CDR1 and CDR2 (germline): LNHDA, SQIVND (reference sequence). CDR3 residues: CASSMLTGIMNTEAFF. The CDR3 DNA reads as TGTGCCAGTAGTATGTTGACAGGAATTATGAACACTGAAGCTTTCTTT.

J is TRBJ2-7 and V is TRBV9; D unclear. CDR1 and CDR2 from the germline V gene are SGDLS and YYNGEE. This CDR3 contains 13 residues. V was pared by 4 bases and J by 2 bases, with 10 bases between. CDR3 coding DNA: TGTGCCAGCAGCAATATCCCTCCCTACGAGCAGTACTTC. Encoded protein: CASSNIPPYEQYF. The full variable domain, completed using reference TRBV9 and TRBJ2-7, is DSGVTQTPKHLITATGQRVTLRCSPRSGDLSVYWYQQSLDQGLQFLIQYYNGEERAKGNILERFSAQQFPDLHSELNLSSLELGDSALYFCASSNIPPYEQYFGPGTRLTVT.